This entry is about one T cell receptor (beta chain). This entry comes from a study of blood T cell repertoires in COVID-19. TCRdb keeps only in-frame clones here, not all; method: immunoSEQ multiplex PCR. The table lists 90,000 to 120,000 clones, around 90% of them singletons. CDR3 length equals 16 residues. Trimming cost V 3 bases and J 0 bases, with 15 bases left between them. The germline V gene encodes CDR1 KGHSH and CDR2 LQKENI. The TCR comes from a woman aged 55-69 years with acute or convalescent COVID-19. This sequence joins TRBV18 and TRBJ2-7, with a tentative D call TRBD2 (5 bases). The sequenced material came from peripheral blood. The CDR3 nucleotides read TGTGCCAGCTCACCGCGGACTGGGTTGAGCTCCTACGAGCAGTACTTC. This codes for CASSPRTGLSSYEQYF.